A single sample is the source of the 32 T cell receptor beta chains below, sequenced in a study of Ad26.COV2.S vaccination and SARS-CoV-2 variants. The treatment here: approximately 18 received Ad26.COV2.S at low or high dose, single or two shots; about 5 received placebo; per-sample allocation not given. Specimen acquisition occurred on day 63 following the initial vaccine or placebo injection. Clones were read by immunoSEQ multiplex PCR, and TCRdb kept only the in-frame ones, dropping some. The top ten clones hold 9% to 15% of a sample with 400,000 to 450,000 clones, more than 80% of them seen once. The sample in question was peripheral blood, obtained in a trial of Ad26.COV2.S vaccine versus placebo. The receptors derive from a person between 18 and 65 years old who received the Ad26.COV2.S COVID-19 vaccine or a placebo.

The genes are TRBV7-8 and TRBJ2-1; unclear D gene. Trimming stripped 3 bases from V and 4 bases from J, with 13 bases between. Per germline, CDR1 SGHVS and CDR2 FQNEAQ. The CDR3 loop spans 15 amino acids. CDR3 sequence reads: CASSLGSALYNEQFF. The CDR3 nucleotides are TGTGCCAGCAGCTTGGGCTCCGCCTTATACAATGAGCAGTTCTTC.

As concerns this clone: With a much larger clone just one base away, this may be a read error. The V and J genes are TRBV5-6 and TRBJ2-7; D is unclear. The CDR3 is made up of 11 amino acids. V was clipped by 2 bases and J by 3 bases, with 3 bases between them. Germline V CDR1 and CDR2: SGHDT, YYEEEE. The CDR3: CASSLDYEQYF. The CDR3 DNA is TGTGCCAGCAGCTTAGACTACGAGCAGTACTTC.

J is TRBJ1-1 and V is TRBV27; no definite D call. The CDR3 totals 11 residues. CDR1 and CDR2 from the germline V gene are MNHEY and SMNVEV (reference sequence). Trimming shortened V by 5 bases and J by 11 bases, and 12 bases separated the two germline ends. This CDR3 reads CASSTTKQAFF. The CDR3 nucleotides are TGTGCCAGCAGTACGACGAAACAGGCTTTCTTT.

The rearrangement joins TRBV15 to TRBJ2-7; D ambiguous. The germline V gene has CDR1 LNHNV and CDR2 YYDKDF (reference sequence). Trimming took off 1 base at V and 1 base at J, with 17 bases between the two ends. This CDR3 comprises 17 residues. Here the CDR3 DNA reads TGTGCCACCAGCAGAGTTTGGAGCGCGGTCCGATCCTACGAGCAGTACTTC. Amino acids: CATSRVWSAVRSYEQYF. The whole variable domain, remainder taken from reference TRBV15 and TRBJ2-7, is DAMVIQNPRYQVTQFGKPVTLSCSQTLNHNVMYWYQQKSSQAPKLLFHYYDKDFNNEADTPDNFQSRRPNTSFCFLDIRSPGLGDTAMYLCATSRVWSAVRSYEQYFGPGTRLTVT.

This chain joins TRBV18 and TRBJ2-5; D is unresolved. This CDR3 has 12 residues. Deletions cut 3 bases from V and 5 bases from J, with 7 bases between. Germline V CDR1 and CDR2: KGHSH, LQKENI. CDR3 sequence: CASSPLEETQYF. The CDR3 coding sequence is TGTGCCAGCTCACCCTTAGAGGAGACCCAGTACTTC.

This chain connects TRBV28 to TRBJ2-7; D could derive from TRBD1 or TRBD2 (5 bases each). The length of the CDR3 is 15 residues. Trimming took 7 bases from V and 3 from J, leaving 19 bases between them. Germline values: CDR1 MDHEN, CDR2 SYDVKM. The CDR3 coding sequence is TGTGCCAGCACCCCCCGTGGGGGAAGGAACTACGAGCAGTACTTC. Translation gives CASTPRGGRNYEQYF.

Here the CDR3 DNA reads TGTGCCAGCAGCCCCGGGGGGAGCTCCTACAATGAGCAGTTCTTC. This codes for CASSPGGSSYNEQFF. The V call is TRBV9, the J call TRBJ2-1, with 7 positions matching TRBD2. Trimming cost V 4 bases and J 0 bases; bases outside gene matches: 4. CDR1 and CDR2 from the germline V gene are SGDLS and YYNGEE. This CDR3 is 15 amino acids long.

The chain is built from TRBV9 and TRBJ2-3, with 10 positions matching TRBD2. CDR1 and CDR2 (germline): SGDLS, YYNGEE. V gave up 4 bases and J gave up 3 bases; unmatched junction bases: 8. CDR3 length equals 16 residues. The CDR3 loop is CASSSPGTSVTDTQYF. CDR3 nucleotides: TGTGCCAGCAGCTCCCCCGGGACTAGCGTTACAGATACGCAGTATTTT.

The chain has TRBV27 and TRBJ2-5; TRBD2 matches 7 bases. The junction had 5 bases not matched to a gene; V was cut back by 5 bases and J by 5 bases. The germline CDR1 and CDR2 sequences are MNHEY and SMNVEV (reference sequence). The CDR3 sequence is 13 residues long. CDR3 protein: CASSPTSWETQYF. CDR3 sequence (DNA): TGTGCCAGCAGTCCGACTAGCTGGGAGACCCAGTACTTC.

The rearrangement joins TRBV6-5 to TRBJ2-3; D ambiguous. The V gene's germline CDR1 is MNHEY and CDR2 SVGAGI. Between the trimmed V and J ends, which lost 6 bases and 1 base, there was a span of 5 bases. The CDR3 runs 12 residues. CDR3 loop: CASRRGTDTQYF. In DNA, the CDR3 is TGTGCCAGCAGAAGGGGCACAGATACGCAGTATTTT.

This chain uses TRBV5-1 with TRBJ2-2; D uncertain. V lost 0 bases, J lost 0 bases, and 6 bases lay in between. Germline CDR1 and CDR2: SGHRS and YFSETQ. The CDR3 consists of 15 residues. The CDR3 DNA reads TGCGCCAGCAGCTTGGGGTTGACGAACACCGGGGAGCTGTTTTTT. Its protein is CASSLGLTNTGELFF.

The chain joins TRBV10-2 to TRBJ1-4; TRBD1 agrees at 8 bases. Germline CDR1 is WSHSY and CDR2 is SAAADI. Losses at the gene ends were 4 bases for V and 3 bases for J; bases not matched to a gene: 4. The CDR3 totals 15 residues. The CDR3 coding sequence is TGCGCCAGCAGTGGAGACAGGGGCCCTAATGAAAAACTGTTTTTT. Translating gives CASSGDRGPNEKLFF.

The chain carries TRBV6-2 or TRBV6-3 and TRBJ1-5; D not certain. Trimming stripped 5 bases from V and 0 bases from J, with 8 bases between. Germline V gene sequence: CDR1 MNHEY, CDR2 SVGEGT. The CDR3 is 14 residues long. CDR3 in DNA: TGTGCCAGCAGTAGGACGGATAGCAATCAGCCCCAGCATTTT. Translated: CASSRTDSNQPQHF.

The chain couples TRBV6-2 or TRBV6-3 to TRBJ1-6; unclear D gene. This CDR3 contains 12 residues. Germline V gene sequence: CDR1 MNHEY, CDR2 SVGEGT. V was trimmed by 5 bases and J by 14 bases, leaving 13 bases between them. The CDR3 DNA reads as TGTGCCAGCAGTAATCCCGGTGGGGCCCTCCACTTT. Translated: CASSNPGGALHF.

This chain joins TRBV4-3 and TRBJ2-2, with 15 bases that match TRBD2. Germline V gene sequence: CDR1 LGHNA, CDR2 YSLEER. CDR3 length: 17 residues. V gave up 4 bases and J gave up 7 bases; unmatched junction bases: 7. Here the CDR3 reads CASSPRTSGRADGELFF. CDR3 nucleotide sequence: TGCGCCAGCAGCCCCCGGACTAGCGGGAGGGCCGACGGGGAGCTGTTTTTT.

Written as DNA, the CDR3 is TGTGCCAGCAGCCACCAGGGGGACGGCTGGCCCCTCCACTTT. Residues: CASSHQGDGWPLHF. The J gene is TRBJ1-6, the V gene TRBV5-4; 7 bases align to TRBD1. The CDR3 length is 14 residues. The trim removed 4 bases at V and 13 bases at J, leaving 11 bases unmatched. Germline loops: CDR1 SGHNT, CDR2 YYREEE (reference sequence).

V gene TRBV6-6 combines with J gene TRBJ2-7, with a weak D call TRBD1 (6 bases). Trimming left V 2 bases short and J 1 base short, with 15 bases between. This CDR3 has 16 amino acids. Germline CDR1 and CDR2: MNHNY and SVGAGI (reference sequence). The CDR3 DNA sequence: TGTGCCAGCAGTTACCCGGAAAGGGACACTTCCTACGAGCAGTACTTC. It codes for CASSYPERDTSYEQYF.

The chain employs TRBV5-4 and TRBJ2-1, with a weak D call TRBD1 (7 bases). The length of the CDR3 is 15 residues. With 7 bases removed from V and 4 bases from J, the gap between germline ends came to 18 bases. Per germline, CDR1 SGHNT and CDR2 YYREEE (reference sequence). The CDR3 sequence is CASGRGDNVYNEQFF. In nucleotides, the CDR3 is TGTGCCAGCGGCAGGGGGGACAATGTTTACAATGAGCAGTTCTTC.

This rearrangement joins TRBV3-1 (or the pseudogene TRBV3-2) to TRBJ2-3; 9 bases line up with TRBD1. This CDR3 has 15 amino acids. V dropped 2 bases and J dropped 4; count of bases not matched to a gene: 4. The germline V gene has CDR1 LGHDT and CDR2 YNNKEL (reference sequence). CDR3 sequence: CASSQNTGGADTQYF. The CDR3 nucleotides are TGTGCCAGCAGCCAAAATACAGGGGGCGCAGATACGCAGTATTTT.

With regard to this clone: The sample carries other DNA sequences with the same CDR3. The gene calls are TRBV9 and TRBJ2-2; 11 bases fit TRBD2. The CDR3 is made up of 18 amino acids. V lost 3 bases, J lost 4 bases, and 11 bases stayed unmatched. Germline lookup yields CDR1 SGDLS and CDR2 YYNGEE. As DNA, the CDR3 is TGTGCCAGCAGCGCCCCGGGGCTAGCGGGAGGTGGCACCGGGGAGCTGTTTTTT. Residues: CASSAPGLAGGGTGELFF.

This chain uses TRBV4-1 with TRBJ2-1; 7 positions agree with TRBD2. Germline CDR1 is MGHRA and CDR2 is YSYEKL. Trimming at V came to 0 bases and at J to 1 base, leaving 0 bases not matched to a gene. The CDR3 is made up of 15 amino acids. DNA of the CDR3: TGCGCCAGCAGCCAAGATAGCGGGTCCTACAATGAGCAGTTCTTC. As protein: CASSQDSGSYNEQFF.

V and J are TRBV7-9 and TRBJ2-2; D remains unclear. V dropped 5 bases and J dropped 7 bases, with 11 bases sitting between them. Looked up from germline, CDR1 is SEHNR and CDR2 is FQNEAQ (reference sequence). The CDR3 length is 13 residues. CDR3 region: CASSPPAVGELFF. The CDR3 DNA follows: TGTGCCAGCAGCCCCCCCGCGGTCGGGGAGCTGTTTTTT.

This clone has a count of ten or more. CDR3 protein: CASRPFLSSYEQYF. For the CDR3, the DNA is TGTGCCAGCCGCCCGTTCCTCAGCTCCTACGAGCAGTACTTC. The chain is built from TRBV6-5 and TRBJ2-7; no firm D call. The germline V gene encodes CDR1 MNHEY and CDR2 SVGAGI. This CDR3 is built from 14 residues. The V gene lost 8 bases and the J gene lost 0 bases, with 14 bases spanning the gap.

This clone was observed once. This chain links TRBV19 with TRBJ2-7; D might be TRBD2 (5 bases). The germline gives CDR1 LNHDA, CDR2 SQIVND (reference sequence). The CDR3 consists of 15 residues. Trimming took 5 bases from V and 4 from J, leaving 18 bases between them. The chain's CDR3 is CASSFADSPGYEQYF. CDR3 sequence (DNA): TGTGCCAGTAGTTTTGCGGACTCCCCGGGGTACGAGCAGTACTTC.

This rearrangement joins TRBV3-1 (or the pseudogene TRBV3-2) to TRBJ2-3; D gene unclear. The germline gives CDR1 LGHDT, CDR2 YNNKEL (reference sequence). The V and J ends lost 2 bases and 2 bases respectively, with 2 bases between them. This CDR3 spans 12 amino acids. CDR3 loop: CASSQFTDTQYF. The CDR3, as DNA: TGTGCCAGCAGCCAATTCACAGATACGCAGTATTTT.

The rearrangement uses TRBV28 and TRBJ1-2; the D gene is possibly TRBD1 (5 bases). V lost 5 bases and J lost 7, with 17 bases in between. This CDR3 comprises 14 residues. Looked up from germline, CDR1 is MDHEN and CDR2 is SYDVKM. The CDR3 coding sequence is TGTGCCAGCAGTACCTCGGGGCAGGCTGGTGGCTACACCTTC. This sequence encodes CASSTSGQAGGYTF.

V is TRBV4-3 and J is TRBJ1-6; D is unresolved. Germline V lookup: CDR1 LGHNA, CDR2 YSLEER. This CDR3 has 15 residues. Trimming removed 2 bases from V and 7 bases from J, with 12 bases in between. Written as DNA, the CDR3 is TGCGCCAGCAGCCAATCTTCGGGTGGCAATTCACCCCTCCACTTT. This sequence encodes CASSQSSGGNSPLHF.

This clone was seen only a few times. This sequence joins TRBV5-4 and TRBJ2-2; TRBD1 might be the D (5 bases). CDR1 SGHNT and CDR2 YYREEE come from the germline V gene (reference sequence). The V end was cut by 3 bases, the J end by 3 bases, with 12 bases between. The CDR3 has 15 amino acids. In DNA form, the CDR3 reads TGTGCCAGCAGCTCGGCCCTAGGGGACACCGGGGAGCTGTTTTTT. Protein sequence: CASSSALGDTGELFF. The whole variable domain, remainder taken from reference TRBV5-4 and TRBJ2-2, is ETGVTQSPTHLIKTRGQQVTLRCSSQSGHNTVSWYQQALGQGPQFIFQYYREEENGRGNFPPRFSGLQFPNYSSELNVNALELDDSALYLCASSSALGDTGELFFGEGSRLTVL.

The rearrangement joins TRBV11-2 to TRBJ2-7; the D is unclear. Germline loops: CDR1 SGHAT, CDR2 FQNNGV. This CDR3 comprises 14 residues. Trimming stripped 0 bases from V and 3 bases from J, with 9 bases between. The chain's CDR3 is CASSLEVGNYEQYF. As DNA, the CDR3 is TGTGCCAGCAGCTTAGAGGTGGGGAACTACGAGCAGTACTTC.

This clone was observed a single time. The V call is TRBV5-5, the J call TRBJ2-1; weak D call: TRBD2 (5 bases). The CDR3 totals 13 residues. Germline CDR1 is SGHKS and CDR2 is YYEKEE (reference sequence). V shed 0 bases and J shed 5 bases, with 6 bases lying between them. CDR3 protein: CASSLAGDNEQFF. CDR3 DNA: TGTGCCAGCAGCTTGGCCGGGGACAATGAGCAGTTCTTC.

The chain couples TRBV11-2 to TRBJ2-7, with 8 bases matching TRBD1. Germline V gene data show CDR1 as SGHAT and CDR2 as FQNNGV. The V and J ends lost 7 bases and 5 bases, in that order; junction bases with no gene match: 10. The CDR3 contains 14 residues. This chain's CDR3 is CASTPSPGGHEQYF. CDR3 in DNA: TGTGCCAGCACTCCCTCGCCAGGGGGCCACGAGCAGTACTTC.

The chain has TRBV7-2 and TRBJ1-2; D perhaps matches TRBD1 (6 bases). The CDR3 has 14 residues. Germline-derived CDR1 and CDR2 are SGHTA and FQGNSA. With 5 bases removed from V and 8 bases from J, the gap between germline ends came to 18 bases. CDR3 in amino acids: CASSPDRMLGGYTF. DNA of the CDR3: TGTGCCAGCAGCCCGGACAGAATGCTTGGCGGCTACACCTTC.